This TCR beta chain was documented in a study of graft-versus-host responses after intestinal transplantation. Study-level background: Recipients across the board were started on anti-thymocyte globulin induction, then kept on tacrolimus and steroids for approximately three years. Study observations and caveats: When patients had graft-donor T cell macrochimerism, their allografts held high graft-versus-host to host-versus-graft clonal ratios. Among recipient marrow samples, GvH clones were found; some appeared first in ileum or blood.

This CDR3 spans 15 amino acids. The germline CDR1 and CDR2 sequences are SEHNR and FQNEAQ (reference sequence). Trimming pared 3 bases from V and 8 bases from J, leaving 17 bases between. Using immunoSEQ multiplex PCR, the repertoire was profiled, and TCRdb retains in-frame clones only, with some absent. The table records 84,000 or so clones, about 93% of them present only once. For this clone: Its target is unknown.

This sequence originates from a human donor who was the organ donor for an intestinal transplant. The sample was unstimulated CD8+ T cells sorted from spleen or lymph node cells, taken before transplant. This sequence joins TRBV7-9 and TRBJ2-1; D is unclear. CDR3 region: CASSFSPSSYDEQFF. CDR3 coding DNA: TGTGCCAGCAGCTTTTCCCCATCGAGTTACGATGAGCAGTTCTTC.